This T cell receptor (beta chain) was found in a study of blood T cell repertoires in COVID-19. Authors' processing steps: Reference gene primers were amplified, and this amplification served to estimate nucleated cell counts. The assay was immunoSEQ multiplex PCR, and TCRdb's table has in-frame clones only and misses some. V and J calls and clone size are as listed in that table; D and trimming were resolved from the DNA. This sample has 15,000 to 20,000 clones, with over 80% found just once. CDR3 size: 14 residues. This clonotype originated in a human donor in a cohort sampled during active COVID-19. The rearrangement uses TRBV21-1 and TRBJ2-7; the table assigns TRBD1, which was not confirmed against the DNA. TRBV21-1 is shown as a pseudogene. Sequencing input: peripheral blood. CDR3 region: CAASVDSLYYEQYF. Written as DNA, the CDR3 is TGTGCCGCATCAGTGGACAGTTTGTACTACGAGCAGTACTTC.